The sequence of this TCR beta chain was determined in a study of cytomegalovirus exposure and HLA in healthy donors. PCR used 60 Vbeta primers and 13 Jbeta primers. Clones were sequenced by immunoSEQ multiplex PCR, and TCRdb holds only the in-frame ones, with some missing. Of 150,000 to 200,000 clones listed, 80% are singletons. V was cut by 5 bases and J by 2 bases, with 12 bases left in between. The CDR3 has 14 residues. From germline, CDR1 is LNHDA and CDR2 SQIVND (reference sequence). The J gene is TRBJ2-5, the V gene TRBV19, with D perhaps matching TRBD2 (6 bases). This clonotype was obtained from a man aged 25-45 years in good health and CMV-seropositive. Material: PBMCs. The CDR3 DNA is TGTGCCAGTAGTGTTGTGGGGGGACAAGAGACCCAGTACTTC. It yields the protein CASSVVGGQETQYF.